One and the same sample provided the 15 T cell receptor beta chains below, sequenced in a study of tumor-infiltrating lymphocytes in primary liver carcinoma. Unsorted bulk tissue, roughly 20-34 mg of it, served as the source for co-extraction of RNA and DNA. Production of TCR beta cDNA used 400 to 600 ng total RNA together with a constant-region primer. A slightly modified ARM-PCR protocol with three nested multiplex PCR rounds produced these TCR beta libraries. Running 10 cycles apiece, the first two PCR rounds relied on TRBV1-TRBV30 forward primers together with a C-beta reverse primer. One entry per CDR3 protein results from TCRdb running MiXCR on the multiplex PCR reads. The sample contains about 21,000 distinct CDR3 sequences, approximately 79% of which appear only once. Specimen: liver tumor tissue from sampling region 1. Subset described: tumor region T1, superior pole. These receptors all stem from a woman between 25 and 40 years old with primary liver carcinoma and hepatitis B virus infection.

Comments on this clonotype: Its ends do not fully match the called genes, so a read error is possible. This chain joins TRBV12-3 or TRBV12-4 and TRBJ2-3; D unclear. The CDR3 is made up of 15 amino acids. CDR3 DNA sequence: TGTGCCAGCAGTATATTGTCAGGTGGCACAGATGCGCAGTATTTT. Its protein is CASSILSGGTDAQYF.

This clonotype has more than one count but fewer than ten. The chain has TRBV20-1 and TRBJ1-4, with 8 nucleotides matching TRBD1. The V segment lost 2 bases and the J segment 8 bases; nucleotides outside the gene matches: 4. Germline CDR1 reads DFQATT; CDR2 reads SNEGSKA (reference sequence). The CDR3 spans 13 residues. Here the CDR3 DNA reads TGCAGTGCTAGAACAGGGGGTCAAGAAAAACTGTTTTTT. Its translation: CSARTGGQEKLFF.

On this clonotype: Possible read error: a much larger clone is one base away. Given the absence of the conserved phenylalanine or tryptophan at the CDR3 end, a read error is likely. The gene calls are TRBV5-1 and TRBJ2-7; a possible D gene is TRBD2 (6 bases). CDR1 is SGHRS and CDR2 is YFSETQ in the germline V gene. The germline V and J ends were trimmed by 0 bases and 0 bases, with 19 bases remaining between them. The length of the CDR3 is 18 residues. The CDR3 is CASSLGVFGGSSSYEQYL. The CDR3 DNA sequence: TGCGCCAGCAGCTTGGGGGTCTTCGGGGGTTCGAGCTCCTACGAGCAGTACCTC.

Of note for this clonotype: One end of the junction does not line up with germline, which may come from a read error. V usage is TRBV28 and J usage is TRBJ2-3; a possible D gene is TRBD2 (5 bases). Germline V lookup: CDR1 MDHEN, CDR2 SYDVKM. The CDR3 sequence is 14 residues long. CDR3 residues: CVSNLRGSLNAQYF. In DNA form, the CDR3 reads TGTGTCAGCAATTTGCGAGGGAGCCTGAATGCGCAGTATTTT.

Points on this clonotype: At one end the junction does not follow the germline gene, possibly because of a read error. The chain carries TRBV5-8 and TRBJ1-5; 9 bases match TRBD1. Per germline, CDR1 SGHTS and CDR2 YDEGEE. This CDR3 region has 15 residues. CDR3 amino acids: CASSFRDRDRRPQHF. CDR3 coding DNA: TGTGCCAGTAGCTTCCGGGACAGGGATCGTCGGCCCCAGCATTTT.

Notes on this clonotype: Its ends do not fully match the called genes, so a read error is possible. V usage is TRBV11-2 and J usage is TRBJ2-1; 7 positions agree with TRBD2. This CDR3 region has 16 residues. The germline gives CDR1 SGHAT, CDR2 FQNNGV. Here the CDR3 reads CATSTSLPGGYNEQFF. CDR3 nucleotide sequence: TGCGCCACCAGCACCTCTCTACCGGGAGGATACAATGAGCAGTTCTTC.

Comment on this clonotype: The junction differs from germline at one of its ends, possibly a read error. This chain joins TRBV6-6 and TRBJ2-3; D may be TRBD2 (6 bases). The length of the CDR3 is 17 residues. The germline V gene encodes CDR1 MNHNY and CDR2 SVGAGI (reference sequence). CDR3 region: CVSSSTLDQGGQIGQYF. In nucleotides, the CDR3 is TGTGTCAGCAGTTCTACCTTAGACCAGGGAGGCCAGATAGGGCAGTATTTT.

A remark on this clonotype: The junction does not match germline at one end; this may be a read error. This chain uses TRBV7-8 with TRBJ1-5, with D uncertain. Germline CDR1 SGHVS, CDR2 FQNEAQ. This CDR3 spans 15 amino acids. As DNA, the CDR3 is TGTGCCAGCAGCCTTATGGGCCAGGTCGGTCAGCCCCAACATTTT. This sequence encodes CASSLMGQVGQPQHF.

As to this clonotype: Germline is not matched at one junction end, which may reflect a read error. The V and J genes are TRBV4-3 and TRBJ2-7; D unclear. Per germline, CDR1 LGHNA and CDR2 YSLEER. The CDR3 runs to 14 residues. CDR3 amino acids: CASSHAALSNEQYF. In DNA form, the CDR3 reads TGCGCCAGCAGCCACGCTGCCCTCTCCAACGAGCAGTACTTC.

V usage is TRBV5-8 and J usage is TRBJ2-6; D is undetermined. In germline, CDR1 is SGHTS, CDR2 YDEGEE. The ends were cut back, 8 bases at V and 0 bases at J, with 15 bases in the middle. CDR3 length: 16 amino acids. This CDR3 reads CASTMMGFSGANVLTF. CDR3 nucleotides: TGTGCCAGTACCATGATGGGATTCTCTGGGGCCAACGTCCTGACTTTC. Supplemented by reference TRBV5-8 and TRBJ2-6, the full variable domain reads EAGVTQSPTHLIKTRGQQATLRCSPISGHTSVYWYQQALGLGLQFLLWYDEGEERNRGNFPPRFSGRQFPNYSSELNVNALELEDSALYLCASTMMGFSGANVLTFGAGSRLTVL.

Points on this clonotype: This is likely a read error, given that the CDR3 carries no conserved phenylalanine or tryptophan at its end. The genes are TRBV28 and TRBJ1-5, with TRBD1 matching over 7 bases. Germline V CDR1 and CDR2: MDHEN, SYDVKM. This CDR3 is built from 12 residues. Trimming took 5 bases from V and 13 from J; bases not matched to a gene: 8. This CDR3 is CASSVSRTGQHS. The CDR3 coding sequence is TGTGCCAGCAGTGTCTCCAGGACAGGTCAGCATTCT.

With regard to this clonotype: This may be a read error, as it is one base from a much larger clone. Since no conserved phenylalanine or tryptophan closes the CDR3, a read error is the likely cause. This chain links TRBV7-9 with TRBJ1-1, with D possibly matching TRBD1 (5 bases). This CDR3 is 17 amino acids long. Per the germline V gene, CDR1 is SEHNR and CDR2 is FQNEAQ (reference sequence). The DNA of the CDR3 is TGTGCCAGCAACTTAGCGGGAATCGCATTGGGGGTCACTGAAGCTTTCTCT. It translates to CASNLAGIALGVTEAFS.

V and J are TRBV30 and TRBJ2-1; 11 bases line up with TRBD2. The V segment lost 5 bases and the J segment 5 bases; nucleotides outside the gene matches: 8. The CDR3 consists of 15 residues. Germline loops: CDR1 GTSNPN, CDR2 SVGIG (reference sequence). The DNA for the CDR3 is TGTGCCTGGGCCTTTAGCGGGAGGGCCCACAATGAGCAGTTCTTC. The encoded protein is CAWAFSGRAHNEQFF.

The J gene is TRBJ1-6, the V gene TRBV5-1; D uncertain. The V end was cut by 1 base, the J end by 8 bases, with 10 bases between. The CDR3 has 14 residues. CDR1 SGHRS and CDR2 YFSETQ come from the germline V gene. The CDR3 sequence: CASSLTKADSPLHF. The CDR3 coding sequence is TGCGCCAGCAGCTTGACCAAAGCGGATTCACCCCTCCACTTT.

This clonotype occurred once. The germline gene is not matched at one end of the junction; a read error may be the cause. The V gene is TRBV11-1, the J gene TRBJ2-1; tentative D call: TRBD1 (6 bases). There are 15 residues in the CDR3. CDR1 SGHAT and CDR2 FQDESV come from the germline V gene (reference sequence). CDR3 in amino acids: CASSRRQAPYNGQFF. CDR3 DNA: TGTGCCAGCAGCCGGAGACAGGCTCCCTACAATGGGCAGTTCTTC.